This T cell receptor (beta chain) comes out of a study of early T cells in non-severe SARS-CoV-2 infection. Via MiXCR, TCRdb re-called the 5' RACE reads, giving one row per CDR3 protein. The sample gives about 63,000 distinct CDR3 sequences, approximately 12% of which show up once; approximately 4.8% is in the top ten. This clonotype was seen more than once but under ten times. This sequence was found in an adult who was a healthcare worker with PCR-confirmed SARS-CoV-2 infection or an uninfected control (not recorded which). Sequencing was performed on whole blood.

The CDR3 nucleotides are TGTGCCAGCAAGGCGGGGTTGGGTAATCAGCCCCAGCATTTT. It yields the protein CASKAGLGNQPQHF. V is TRBV6-5 and J is TRBJ1-5; no firm D call. With 7 bases removed from V and 4 bases from J, the gap between germline ends came to 14 bases. The CDR3 spans 14 residues. CDR1 is MNHEY, CDR2 SVGAGI, per germline.